The 13 T cell receptor beta chains in this list originate from one sample, sequenced in a study of blood T cell repertoires in COVID-19. The repertoire was sequenced with immunoSEQ multiplex PCR; TCRdb's copy has only in-frame clones and lacks some. This repertoire shows 100,000 to 150,000 clones, about 80% found once; its top ten account for 12%. Sequenced input: peripheral blood. The origin of the receptors is a man in his sixties with acute or convalescent COVID-19.

The chain joins TRBV5-1 to TRBJ2-7; TRBD2 matches at 13 bases. V shed 4 bases and J 1 base; nucleotides not matched to a gene: 5. Germline loops: CDR1 SGHRS, CDR2 YFSETQ. This CDR3 has 16 amino acids. The CDR3 loop is CASSLGTSGNSYEQYF. CDR3 sequence (DNA): TGCGCCAGCAGCCTAGGGACTAGCGGGAATTCCTACGAGCAGTACTTC.

The chain employs TRBV7-9 and TRBJ1-1; D ambiguous. Trimming left V 6 bases short and J 0 bases short, with 11 bases between. Per germline, CDR1 SEHNR and CDR2 FQNEAQ (reference sequence). The CDR3 loop spans 14 amino acids. CDR3 protein: CASSLSVMNTEAFF. The CDR3 DNA reads as TGTGCCAGCAGTCTAAGTGTCATGAACACTGAAGCTTTCTTT.

This clone was seen once. The chain combines TRBV5-8 with TRBJ1-1; no clear D. This CDR3 has 13 amino acids. V was trimmed by 3 bases and J by 10 bases, leaving 16 bases between them. CDR1 and CDR2 (germline): SGHTS, YDEGEE. CDR3 DNA: TGTGCCAGCAGCTACGCGGGGAGGGAAAGAGCTTTCTTT. This encodes CASSYAGRERAFF.

The rearrangement joins TRBV18 to TRBJ2-7; 7 bases are a match to TRBD1. The CDR3 is made up of 15 amino acids. V lost 6 bases, J lost 5 bases, and 13 bases stayed unmatched. Germline V gives CDR1 KGHSH, CDR2 LQKENI. The CDR3 DNA follows: TGTGCCAGCTCTCCTGTGAGGGGGCAGTTCGACGAGCAGTACTTC. As protein: CASSPVRGQFDEQYF.

This clone occurred a few times. This chain links TRBV28 with TRBJ1-1, with TRBD1 identical over 8 bases. The CDR3 covers 15 residues. Germline CDR1 and CDR2: MDHEN and SYDVKM. With 5 bases clipped from V and 6 bases from J, the junction kept 11 bases outside the gene matches. The CDR3 here is CASSPTLDRAPEAFF. CDR3 DNA sequence: TGTGCCAGCAGTCCCACCCTGGACAGGGCTCCTGAAGCTTTCTTT.

This CDR3 is CASSQTGTSVYEQYF. The CDR3 DNA sequence: TGTGCCAGCAGCCAAACCGGGACTAGCGTCTACGAGCAGTACTTC. The rearrangement links TRBV7-2 to TRBJ2-7; TRBD2 agrees at 10 bases. The CDR3 consists of 15 residues. Losses at the gene ends were 5 bases for V and 3 bases for J; bases not matched to a gene: 7. Germline V gene sequence: CDR1 SGHTA, CDR2 FQGNSA.

V and J are TRBV7-9 and TRBJ2-4, with D perhaps matching TRBD2 (6 bases). The CDR3 has 14 residues. V dropped 1 base and J dropped 9 bases, with 13 bases sitting between them. Per the germline V gene, CDR1 is SEHNR and CDR2 is FQNEAQ (reference sequence). In DNA form, the CDR3 reads TGTGCCAGCAGCTTAGTCGGAGGGCCCGGCATTCAGTACTTC. Translated: CASSLVGGPGIQYF. Based on the CDR3 plus reference TRBV7-9 and TRBJ2-4, the full variable domain is DTGVSQNPRHKITKRGQNVTFRCDPISEHNRLYWYRQTLGQGPEFLTYFQNEAQLEKSRLLSDRFSAERPKGSFSTLEIQRTEQGDSAMYLCASSLVGGPGIQYFGAGTRLSVL.

The rearrangement joins TRBV5-1 to TRBJ2-2; possible D gene TRBD2, 6 bases. Trimming shortened V by 4 bases and J by 6 bases, and 16 bases separated the two germline ends. The CDR3 consists of 15 residues. Germline V gene lookup returns CDR1 SGHRS and CDR2 YFSETQ. DNA for the CDR3: TGCGCCAGCAGCCCTGGTCCTGGAGGGTCCGGGGAGCTGTTTTTT. Translation: CASSPGPGGSGELFF. The entire variable domain, with the rest obtained from reference TRBV5-1 and TRBJ2-2, is as follows: KAGVTQTPRYLIKTRGQQVTLSCSPISGHRSVSWYQQTPGQGLQFLFEYFSETQRNKGNFPGRFSGRQFSNSRSEMNVSTLELGDSALYLCASSPGPGGSGELFFGEGSRLTVL.

The chain is built from TRBV5-1 and TRBJ2-1, with TRBD2 as a possible D gene (6 bases). V was shortened by 6 bases and J by 0 bases, with 22 bases between the two germline ends. Looked up from germline, CDR1 is SGHRS and CDR2 is YFSETQ. The CDR3 runs 18 residues. The CDR3 spells CASTLRGNSIVSYNEQFF. CDR3 sequence (DNA): TGCGCCAGCACCCTTCGCGGGAATTCGATCGTCTCCTACAATGAGCAGTTCTTC.

J is TRBJ2-1 and V is TRBV24-1; a possible D gene is TRBD2 (6 bases). V was trimmed by 2 bases and J by 0 bases, leaving 10 bases between them. Germline lookup yields CDR1 KGHDR and CDR2 SFDVKD. The CDR3 contains 16 residues. The CDR3 is CATSDYEAGSYNEQFF. The CDR3 DNA reads as TGTGCCACCAGTGATTATGAAGCGGGCTCCTACAATGAGCAGTTCTTC.

The gene calls are TRBV20-1 and TRBJ2-7; TRBD2 agrees at 11 bases. Germline V gene data show CDR1 as DFQATT and CDR2 as SNEGSKA (reference sequence). V lost 3 bases to trimming and J lost 1 base; unmatched junction nucleotides: 8. This CDR3 contains 16 residues. Here the CDR3 reads CSASDSGRASSYEQYF. The CDR3, as DNA: TGCAGTGCTAGTGATAGCGGGAGGGCGTCTTCCTACGAGCAGTACTTC.

The rearrangement links TRBV19 to TRBJ2-2; 11 bases are a match to TRBD2. The CDR3 consists of 18 residues. The J segment lost 3 bases and the V segment lost 3 bases, leaving 9 bases of the junction unmatched. Germline V gene lookup returns CDR1 LNHDA and CDR2 SQIVND (reference sequence). The CDR3 sequence: CASSIPTSGRGYTGELFF. CDR3 DNA sequence: TGTGCCAGTAGTATCCCCACTAGCGGGAGAGGGTACACCGGGGAGCTGTTTTTT.

The rearrangement uses TRBV27 and TRBJ1-5; D is uncertain. This CDR3 is 13 amino acids long. Trimming removed 0 bases at V and 6 bases at J, with 6 bases between. CDR1 is MNHEY and CDR2 is SMNVEV in the germline V gene (reference sequence). The CDR3 sequence: CASSLSPGQPQHF. DNA for the CDR3: TGTGCCAGCAGTTTATCTCCGGGTCAGCCCCAGCATTTT.